Listed below are T cell receptor beta chains from one sample, sequenced in a study of OX40 agonist ivuxolimab in advanced cancers. Clones were read by immunoSEQ multiplex PCR, and TCRdb kept only the in-frame ones, dropping some. Of tens of thousands of clones listed, about 88% are singletons. The source was CD4+ or CD8+ T cells sorted from blood, collected in a trial of the OX40 agonist ivuxolimab. The receptors shown here come from an adult with an advanced solid tumor such as melanoma, head and neck, liver or kidney cancer. Each CDR3 is given with its conserved first and last residue. The order of the fields is CDR3 DNA, CDR3 protein, V gene, J gene, clone size, D gene. D genes are given only for firm matches. Clone size is given for some rows only: seen once, a few or many times, or a class if the clone is expanded.

TGTGCCAGCAGCTATCAAGAGACCCAGTACTTC	CASSYQETQYF	TRBV7-9	TRBJ2-5	.	.
TGTGCCAGCAGCTCAACAGGGGTCTATGGCTACACCTTC	CASSSTGVYGYTF	TRBV7-2	TRBJ1-2	.	TRBD1
TGTGCCAGCAGTCCGAGGGGGTTGACAGTGGCAACTAATGAAAAACTGTTTTTT	CASSPRGLTVATNEKLFF	TRBV27	TRBJ1-4	.	.
TGCATGGCGGGAGTAAACTATGGCTACACCTTC	CMAGVNYGYTF	TRBV29-1	TRBJ1-2	.	.
TGTGCCAGCAGCAATACAGTGAACACTGAAGCTTTCTTT	CASSNTVNTEAFF	TRBV9	TRBJ1-1	few	.
TGTGCCAGCAGCTGGGGCACAGGGTCTGAAGCTTTCTTT	CASSWGTGSEAFF	TRBV11-3	TRBJ1-1	.	.
TGTGCCAGCAGTGCCCTTACAGGGATTAATGAAAAACTGTTTTTT	CASSALTGINEKLFF	TRBV27	TRBJ1-4	.	.
TGCGCCAGCAGCTTGTTCGGGGCTGAAGCTTTCTTT	CASSLFGAEAFF	TRBV5-1	TRBJ1-1	.	.
TGTGCCAGCAGCTTGACAGGGAAGGGGAATGAAAAACTGTTTTTT	CASSLTGKGNEKLFF	TRBV5-6	TRBJ1-4	once	.
TGTGCCAGCAGTTTATCGATAAGCGTGCAGGGCACAGATACGCAGTATTTT	CASSLSISVQGTDTQYF	TRBV27	TRBJ2-3	.	.
TGTGCCAGCAGTTTAGGTCAGCCCCAGCATTTT	CASSLGQPQHF	TRBV28	TRBJ1-5	.	.
TGTGCCAGCAGTTTGGGGGGCCTCACTGAAGCTTTCTTT	CASSLGGLTEAFF	TRBV6-5	TRBJ1-1	.	.
TGCGCCAGCAGCCAAGTCATGTTTTGGAGGCGGCTGTTTTTT	CASSQVMFWRRLFF	TRBV11-2	TRBJ1-4	.	.
TGCAGCGTTGATGGCGGGGGGGGCCCGGGAGAGACCCAGTACTTC	CSVDGGGGPGETQYF	TRBV29-1	TRBJ2-5	.	TRBD2
TGTGCCAGCAGCGCGAGCGGGAGGGCACAAGAGACCCAGTACTTC	CASSASGRAQETQYF	TRBV9	TRBJ2-5	.	TRBD2
TGTGCCAGCAGCTTCAAGACAGGGGGCACTGAAGCTTTCTTT	CASSFKTGGTEAFF	TRBV5-5	TRBJ1-1	.	TRBD1
TGTGCCAGCAAGGAGGCAGCTAACTATGGCTACACCTTC	CASKEAANYGYTF	TRBV28	TRBJ1-2	few	.
TGCGCCAGCAGTCCGTTGTATCGGGACAGGGCGTTCTCTGGAAACACCATATATTTT	CASSPLYRDRAFSGNTIYF	TRBV23-1	TRBJ1-3	.	TRBD1
TGCGCCAGCAGCCCGGACTGGAGCTCCTATAATTCACCCCTCCACTTT	CASSPDWSSYNSPLHF	TRBV11-2	TRBJ1-6	.	.
TGCAGCGTTAGGGACGGAGGGGGACAGCCCCAGCATTTT	CSVRDGGGQPQHF	TRBV29-1	TRBJ1-5	once	.
TGCGCCAGCAGCTTGGAGGACTATCGAATAGCGGGAAACACCATATATTTT	CASSLEDYRIAGNTIYF	TRBV5-1	TRBJ1-3	.	.
TGTGCCTGTCCCCGACAGGGCTTAGGTGCTAATGAAAAACTGTTTTTT	CACPRQGLGANEKLFF	TRBV30	TRBJ1-4	.	TRBD1
TGTGCCAGCAGCTTAAGGACAGACCAGGTTCGGCATGAGCAGTTCTTC	CASSLRTDQVRHEQFF	TRBV7-6	TRBJ2-1	.	.
TGCGCCAGCAGTCGCGCGGCAGGCAGCTCCTACAATGAGCAGTTCTTC	CASSRAAGSSYNEQFF	TRBV4-3	TRBJ2-1	many	.
TGTGCCAGCAGTTTCGGGGGATCCTACGAGCAGTACTTC	CASSFGGSYEQYF	TRBV27	TRBJ2-7	.	.
TGTGCCAGCAGCTCGCCGCAGGGGGCGGGGGAGCAGTACTTC	CASSSPQGAGEQYF	TRBV7-2	TRBJ2-7	.	TRBD1
TGTGCCAGCAGCTTAGCGGAGAGATTTGCCGGGACAGGGGCACCTAACTATGGCTACACCTTC	CASSLAERFAGTGAPNYGYTF	TRBV7-6	TRBJ1-2	.	TRBD1
TGTGCCAGCAGCCAACGCACTGGGTTTAACCGGGAGCTGTTTTTT	CASSQRTGFNRELFF	TRBV7-2	TRBJ2-2	.	.
TGTGCCATCGGGCAACAGGGAAACTATGGCTACACCTTC	CAIGQQGNYGYTF	TRBV10-3	TRBJ1-2	.	.
TGTGCCAGCAGCTTGGCCTATTGGGAGGGAGAGTTCTTC	CASSLAYWEGEFF	TRBV5-5	TRBJ2-1	.	TRBD2
TGTGCCAGCAGCCTGACAGGGGCAACTAATGAAAAACTGTTTTTT	CASSLTGATNEKLFF	TRBV6-5	TRBJ1-4	.	TRBD1